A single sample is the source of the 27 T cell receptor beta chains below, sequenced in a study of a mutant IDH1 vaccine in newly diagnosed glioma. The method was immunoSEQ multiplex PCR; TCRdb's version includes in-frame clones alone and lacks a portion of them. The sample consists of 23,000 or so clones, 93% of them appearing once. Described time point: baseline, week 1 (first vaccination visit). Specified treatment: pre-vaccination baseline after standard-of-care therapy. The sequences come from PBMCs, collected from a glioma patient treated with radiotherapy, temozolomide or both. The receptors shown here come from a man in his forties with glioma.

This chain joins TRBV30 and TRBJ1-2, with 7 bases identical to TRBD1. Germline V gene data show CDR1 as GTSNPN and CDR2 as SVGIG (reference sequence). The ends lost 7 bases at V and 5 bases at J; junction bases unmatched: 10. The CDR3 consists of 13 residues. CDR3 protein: CASDRDRIYGYTF. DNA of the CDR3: TGTGCCTCCGATCGGGACAGAATTTATGGCTACACCTTC. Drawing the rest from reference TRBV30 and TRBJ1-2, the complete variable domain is SQTIHQWPATLVQPVGSPLSLECTVEGTSNPNLYWYRQAAGRGLQLLFYSVGIGQISSEVPQNLSASRPQDRQFILSSKKLLLSDSGFYLCASDRDRIYGYTFGSGTRLTVV.

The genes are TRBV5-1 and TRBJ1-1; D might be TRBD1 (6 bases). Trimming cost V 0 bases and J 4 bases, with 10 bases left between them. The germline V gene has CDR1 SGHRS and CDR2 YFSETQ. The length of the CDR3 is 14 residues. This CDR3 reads CASSLDQGSTEAFF. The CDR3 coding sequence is TGCGCCAGCAGCTTGGATCAGGGGAGCACTGAAGCTTTCTTT.

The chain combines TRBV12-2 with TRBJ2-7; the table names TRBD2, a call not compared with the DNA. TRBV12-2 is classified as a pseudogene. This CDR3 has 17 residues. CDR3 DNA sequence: TGTGCAAGTCGCTTAGTAAGAACTAGCGGGGGCTCCTACGAGCAGTACTTC. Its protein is CASRLVRTSGGSYEQYF.

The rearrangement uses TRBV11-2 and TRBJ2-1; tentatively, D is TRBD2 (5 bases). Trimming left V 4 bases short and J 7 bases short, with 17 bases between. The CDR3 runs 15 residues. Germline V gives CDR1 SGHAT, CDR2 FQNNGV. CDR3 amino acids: CASSSIIGIRNEQFF. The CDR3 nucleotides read TGTGCCAGCAGCTCGATTATCGGGATCAGGAATGAGCAGTTCTTC.

CDR3: CASSEVGGLKPQHF. CDR3 coding DNA: TGTGCCAGCAGTGAGGTGGGTGGTTTGAAGCCCCAGCATTTT. This sequence joins TRBV6-1 and TRBJ1-5, with D uncertain. Germline assignment: CDR1 MNHNS and CDR2 SASEGT. This CDR3 contains 14 residues. V lost 3 bases, J lost 8 bases, and 14 bases lay in between.

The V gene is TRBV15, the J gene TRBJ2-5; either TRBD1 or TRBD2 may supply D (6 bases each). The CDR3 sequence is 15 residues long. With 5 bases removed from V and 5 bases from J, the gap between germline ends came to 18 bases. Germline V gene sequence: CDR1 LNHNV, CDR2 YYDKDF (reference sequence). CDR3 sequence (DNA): TGTGCCACCAGCTACTGGACAGTAGGGGGGGAGACCCAGTACTTC. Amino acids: CATSYWTVGGETQYF. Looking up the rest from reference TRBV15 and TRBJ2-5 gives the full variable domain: DAMVIQNPRYQVTQFGKPVTLSCSQTLNHNVMYWYQQKSSQAPKLLFHYYDKDFNNEADTPDNFQSRRPNTSFCFLDIRSPGLGDTAMYLCATSYWTVGGETQYFGPGTRLLVL.

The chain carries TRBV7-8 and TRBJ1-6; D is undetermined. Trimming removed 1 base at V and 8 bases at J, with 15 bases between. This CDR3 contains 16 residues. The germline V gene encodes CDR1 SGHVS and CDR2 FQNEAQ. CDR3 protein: CASSLERVTMYSPLHF. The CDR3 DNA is TGTGCCAGCAGCTTAGAACGCGTGACAATGTATTCACCCCTCCACTTT.

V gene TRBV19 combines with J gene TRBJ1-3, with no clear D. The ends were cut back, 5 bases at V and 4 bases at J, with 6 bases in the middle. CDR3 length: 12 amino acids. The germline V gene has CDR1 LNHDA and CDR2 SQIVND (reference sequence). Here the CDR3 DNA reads TGTGCCAGTAGTTTTCACGGAAACACCATATATTTT. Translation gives CASSFHGNTIYF.

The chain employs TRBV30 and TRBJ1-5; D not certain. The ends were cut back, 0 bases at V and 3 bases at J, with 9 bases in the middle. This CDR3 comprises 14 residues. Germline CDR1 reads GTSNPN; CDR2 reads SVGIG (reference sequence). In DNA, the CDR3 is TGTGCCTGGAGTGTGGGAGTATACAATCAGCCCCAGCATTTT. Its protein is CAWSVGVYNQPQHF. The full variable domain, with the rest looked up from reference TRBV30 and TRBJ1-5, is SQTIHQWPATLVQPVGSPLSLECTVEGTSNPNLYWYRQAAGRGLQLLFYSVGIGQISSEVPQNLSASRPQDRQFILSSKKLLLSDSGFYLCAWSVGVYNQPQHFGDGTRLSIL.

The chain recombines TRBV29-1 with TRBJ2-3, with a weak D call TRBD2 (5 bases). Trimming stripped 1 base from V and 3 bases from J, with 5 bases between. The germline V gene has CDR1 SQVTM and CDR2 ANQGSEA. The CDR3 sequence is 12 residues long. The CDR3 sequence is CSVEGTTDTQYF. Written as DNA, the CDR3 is TGCAGCGTTGAAGGGACTACAGATACGCAGTATTTT.

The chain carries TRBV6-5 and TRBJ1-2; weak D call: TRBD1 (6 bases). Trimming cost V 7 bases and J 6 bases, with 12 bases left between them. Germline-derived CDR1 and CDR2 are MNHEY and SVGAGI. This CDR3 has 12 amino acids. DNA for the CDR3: TGTGCCAGCACCGGGGGGGCAGATGGCTACACCTTC. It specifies CASTGGADGYTF.

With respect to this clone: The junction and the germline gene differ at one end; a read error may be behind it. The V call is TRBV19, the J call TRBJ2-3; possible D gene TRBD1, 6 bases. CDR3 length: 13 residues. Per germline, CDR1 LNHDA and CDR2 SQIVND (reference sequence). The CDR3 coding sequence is TGTGCCAGTAGTATAGGGAGGACAGAGACGCAGTATTTT. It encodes CASSIGRTETQYF.

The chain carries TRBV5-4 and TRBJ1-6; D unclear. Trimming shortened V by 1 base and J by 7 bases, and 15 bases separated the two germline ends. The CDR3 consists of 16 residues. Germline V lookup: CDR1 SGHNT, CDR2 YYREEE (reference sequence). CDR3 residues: CASSLMGVQGNSPLHF. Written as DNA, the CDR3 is TGTGCCAGCAGCTTGATGGGAGTCCAAGGGAATTCACCCCTCCACTTT.

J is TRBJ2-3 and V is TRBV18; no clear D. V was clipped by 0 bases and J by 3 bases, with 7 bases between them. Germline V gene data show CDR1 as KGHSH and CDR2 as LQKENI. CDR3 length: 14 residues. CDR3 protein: CASSPPEGTDTQYF. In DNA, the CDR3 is TGTGCCAGCTCACCACCGGAAGGGACAGATACGCAGTATTTT.

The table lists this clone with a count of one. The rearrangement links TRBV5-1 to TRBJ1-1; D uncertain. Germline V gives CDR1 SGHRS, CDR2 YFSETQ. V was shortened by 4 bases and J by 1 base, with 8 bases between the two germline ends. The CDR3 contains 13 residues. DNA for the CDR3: TGCGCCAGCAGCCAACACGAGAACACTGAAGCTTTCTTT. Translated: CASSQHENTEAFF.

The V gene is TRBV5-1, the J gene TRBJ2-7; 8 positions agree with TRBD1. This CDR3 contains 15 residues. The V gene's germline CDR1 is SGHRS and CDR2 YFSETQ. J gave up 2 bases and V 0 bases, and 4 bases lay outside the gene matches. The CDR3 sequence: CASSLGGTGAYEQYF. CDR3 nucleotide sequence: TGCGCCAGCAGCTTGGGCGGGACAGGAGCCTACGAGCAGTACTTC.

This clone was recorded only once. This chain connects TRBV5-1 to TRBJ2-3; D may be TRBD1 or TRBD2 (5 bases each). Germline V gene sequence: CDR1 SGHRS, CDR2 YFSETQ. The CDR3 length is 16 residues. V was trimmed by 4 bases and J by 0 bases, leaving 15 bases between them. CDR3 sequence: CASSDSVGASTDTQYF. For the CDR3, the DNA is TGCGCCAGCAGCGACAGTGTCGGGGCTAGCACAGATACGCAGTATTTT.

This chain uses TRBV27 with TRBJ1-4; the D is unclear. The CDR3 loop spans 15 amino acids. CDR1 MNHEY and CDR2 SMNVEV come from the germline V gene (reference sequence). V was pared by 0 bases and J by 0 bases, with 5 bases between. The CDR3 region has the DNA TGTGCCAGCAGTTTATCAGTGGCAACTAATGAAAAACTGTTTTTT. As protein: CASSLSVATNEKLFF.

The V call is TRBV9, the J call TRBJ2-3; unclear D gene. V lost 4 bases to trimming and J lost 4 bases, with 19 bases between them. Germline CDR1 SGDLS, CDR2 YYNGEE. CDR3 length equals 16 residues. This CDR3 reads CASSSQGAGWADTQYF. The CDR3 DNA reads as TGTGCCAGCAGCTCGCAAGGTGCAGGTTGGGCAGATACGCAGTATTTT. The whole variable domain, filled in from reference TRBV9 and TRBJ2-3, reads DSGVTQTPKHLITATGQRVTLRCSPRSGDLSVYWYQQSLDQGLQFLIQYYNGEERAKGNILERFSAQQFPDLHSELNLSSLELGDSALYFCASSSQGAGWADTQYFGPGTRLTVL.

The CDR3 loop is CASSLETGTSYGYTF. Written as DNA, the CDR3 is TGTGCCAGCAGCTTAGAGACAGGGACCTCCTATGGCTACACCTTC. The chain recombines TRBV11-3 with TRBJ1-2; 7 positions match TRBD1. The V and J ends lost 0 bases and 4 bases, in that order; junction bases with no gene match: 5. The CDR3 runs 15 residues. Germline CDR1 reads SGHNT; CDR2 reads YENEEA.

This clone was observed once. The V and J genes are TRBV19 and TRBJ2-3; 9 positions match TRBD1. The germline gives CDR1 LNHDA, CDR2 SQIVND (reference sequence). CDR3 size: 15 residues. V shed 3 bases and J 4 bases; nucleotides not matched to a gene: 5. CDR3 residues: CASSISGTGSDTQYF. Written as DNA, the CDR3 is TGTGCCAGTAGTATCTCCGGGACAGGGTCAGATACGCAGTATTTT.

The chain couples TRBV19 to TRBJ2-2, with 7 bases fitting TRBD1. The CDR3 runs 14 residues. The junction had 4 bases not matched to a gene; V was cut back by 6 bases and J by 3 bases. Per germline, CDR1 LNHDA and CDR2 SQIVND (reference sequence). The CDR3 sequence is CASRTGQDTGELFF. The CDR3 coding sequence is TGTGCCAGTAGAACAGGACAGGACACCGGGGAGCTGTTTTTT.

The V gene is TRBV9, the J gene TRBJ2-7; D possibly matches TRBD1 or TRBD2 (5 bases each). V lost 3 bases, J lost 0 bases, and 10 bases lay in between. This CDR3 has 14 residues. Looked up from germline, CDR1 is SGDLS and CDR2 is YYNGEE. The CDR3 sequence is CASSGDGSSYEQYF. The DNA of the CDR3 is TGTGCCAGCAGCGGGGACGGGTCCTCCTACGAGCAGTACTTC. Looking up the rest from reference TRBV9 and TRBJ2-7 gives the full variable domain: DSGVTQTPKHLITATGQRVTLRCSPRSGDLSVYWYQQSLDQGLQFLIQYYNGEERAKGNILERFSAQQFPDLHSELNLSSLELGDSALYFCASSGDGSSYEQYFGPGTRLTVT.

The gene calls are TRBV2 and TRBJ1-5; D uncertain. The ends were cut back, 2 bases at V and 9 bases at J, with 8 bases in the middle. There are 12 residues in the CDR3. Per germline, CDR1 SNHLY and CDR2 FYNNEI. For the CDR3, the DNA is TGTGCCAGCAGTGAAAATCAGTGGCCCCAGCATTTT. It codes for CASSENQWPQHF.

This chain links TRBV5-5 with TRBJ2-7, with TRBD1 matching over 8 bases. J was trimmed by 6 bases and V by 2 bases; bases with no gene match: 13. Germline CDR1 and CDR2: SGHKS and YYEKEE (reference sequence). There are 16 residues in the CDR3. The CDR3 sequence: CASSFAGGFASREQYF. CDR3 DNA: TGTGCCAGCAGCTTCGCAGGGGGCTTCGCCTCTCGCGAGCAGTACTTC.

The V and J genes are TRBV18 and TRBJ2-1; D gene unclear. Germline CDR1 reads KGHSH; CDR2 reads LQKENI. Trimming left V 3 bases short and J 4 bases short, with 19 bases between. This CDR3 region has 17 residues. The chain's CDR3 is CASSPGERLQFYNEQFF. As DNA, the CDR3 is TGTGCCAGCTCACCGGGTGAGAGGCTCCAATTTTACAATGAGCAGTTCTTC.

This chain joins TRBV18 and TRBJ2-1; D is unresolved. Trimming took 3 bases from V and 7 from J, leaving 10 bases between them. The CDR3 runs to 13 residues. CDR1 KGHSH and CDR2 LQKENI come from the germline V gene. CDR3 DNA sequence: TGTGCCAGCTCACCCGAGAGTCAGAATGAGCAGTTCTTC. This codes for CASSPESQNEQFF.